One and the same sample provided the 15 T cell receptor beta chains below, sequenced in a study of blood T cell repertoires in COVID-19. Only in-frame clones appear in the TCRdb table, and some are missing; sequencing was by immunoSEQ multiplex PCR. The sample has 250,000 to 400,000 clones; over 75% are singletons. Input material: peripheral blood. These receptors originate from a man aged 45-60 years with active or convalescent COVID-19.

The V call is TRBV5-4, the J call TRBJ2-1; weak D call: TRBD2 (6 bases). CDR3 length: 14 amino acids. The ends were cut back, 4 bases at V and 5 bases at J, with 13 bases in the middle. Germline CDR1 reads SGHNT; CDR2 reads YYREEE (reference sequence). CDR3 coding DNA: TGTGCCAGCAGCCTCGGGACTCCCGACAATGAGCAGTTCTTC. Protein sequence: CASSLGTPDNEQFF.

V usage is TRBV29-1 and J usage is TRBJ2-6, with TRBD2 identical over 10 bases. The germline V gene has CDR1 SQVTM and CDR2 ANQGSEA. J gave up 3 bases and V 3 bases, and 8 bases lay outside the gene matches. The CDR3 is made up of 17 amino acids. CDR3 DNA sequence: TGCAGCGTTGAGAGGACTAGCGGCCTTGGTGGGGCCAACGTCCTGACTTTC. Residues: CSVERTSGLGGANVLTF.

This chain joins TRBV10-3 and TRBJ2-7; 8 nucleotides match TRBD1. The CDR3 has 14 amino acids. CDR1 is ENHRY and CDR2 is SYGVKD in the germline V gene. Losses at the gene ends were 6 bases for V and 7 bases for J; bases not matched to a gene: 11. The CDR3: CAIRGQGANREQYF. As DNA, the CDR3 is TGTGCCATCAGAGGACAGGGAGCCAATAGAGAGCAGTACTTC.

The chain links TRBV9 to TRBJ1-2, with 8 bases fitting TRBD1. Germline V gene data show CDR1 as SGDLS and CDR2 as YYNGEE. Unmatched junction bases numbered 5, after V lost 3 bases and J lost 4 bases. CDR3 length equals 14 residues. CDR3 amino acids: CASSASTGGYGYTF. The DNA of the CDR3 is TGTGCCAGCAGCGCCAGTACAGGGGGCTATGGCTACACCTTC.

The sample holds a few counts of this clone. At the DNA level, this CDR3 is encoded by other sequences in the same sample as well. In DNA, the CDR3 is TGCGCCAGCAGCACCGGACAGGGGGCGGGGACTGAAGCTTTCTTT. This sequence encodes CASSTGQGAGTEAFF. V is TRBV5-1 and J is TRBJ1-1, with 11 nucleotides matching TRBD1. V trimming: 4 bases; J trimming: 5 bases; junction bases outside the gene matches: 7. CDR3 length: 15 residues. CDR1 and CDR2 (germline): SGHRS, YFSETQ.

V is TRBV11-2 and J is TRBJ1-1; D possibly corresponds to TRBD1 (5 bases). Per germline, CDR1 SGHAT and CDR2 FQNNGV. This CDR3 has 14 amino acids. V dropped 4 bases and J dropped 3 bases, with 12 bases sitting between them. The DNA for the CDR3 is TGTGCCAGCAGCTCGTCGGGGGTGGACACTGAAGCTTTCTTT. This sequence encodes CASSSSGVDTEAFF.

This chain uses TRBV7-3 with TRBJ1-1; D perhaps matches TRBD1 (6 bases). V lost 6 bases to trimming and J lost 6 bases, with 17 bases between them. The CDR3 runs to 14 residues. Germline CDR1 SGHTA, CDR2 FQGTGA. CDR3 DNA: TGTGCCAGCAGTACAGGGCCCCCTGGGGCTGAAGCTTTCTTT. Residues: CASSTGPPGAEAFF.

The chain couples TRBV10-3 to TRBJ2-1; D is possibly TRBD2 (6 bases). Trimming stripped 6 bases from V and 5 bases from J, with 20 bases between. CDR1 is ENHRY, CDR2 SYGVKD, per germline. This CDR3 contains 16 residues. The CDR3 region is CAISSLTGVRHNEQFF. In DNA form, the CDR3 reads TGTGCCATCAGCAGCCTCACGGGGGTACGACACAATGAGCAGTTCTTC.

The V gene is TRBV5-5, the J gene TRBJ1-3; D not certain. Per the germline V gene, CDR1 is SGHKS and CDR2 is YYEKEE (reference sequence). The CDR3 runs 15 residues. Trimming cost V 3 bases and J 0 bases, with 10 bases left between them. DNA of the CDR3: TGTGCCAGCAGCTCGCTCGGCGGCTCTGGAAACACCATATATTTT. Protein product: CASSSLGGSGNTIYF.

V is TRBV29-1 and J is TRBJ2-3; 7 nucleotides match TRBD1. CDR1 and CDR2 (germline): SQVTM, ANQGSEA. After removal of 0 bases from V and 8 bases from J, the junction contained 5 bases not matched to a gene. The CDR3 is 13 residues long. This chain's CDR3 is CSVEDQGVGTQYF. Here the CDR3 DNA reads TGCAGCGTTGAAGATCAGGGGGTCGGTACGCAGTATTTT.

V is TRBV28 and J is TRBJ2-7, with a tentative D call TRBD2 (6 bases). Trimming cost V 5 bases and J 6 bases, with 17 bases left between them. CDR3 size: 14 residues. From germline, CDR1 is MDHEN and CDR2 SYDVKM. In DNA, the CDR3 is TGTGCCAGCAGTCTCTACGGGGGATCGGGCGAGCAGTACTTC. Amino acids: CASSLYGGSGEQYF.

The V gene is TRBV30, the J gene TRBJ2-5; 9 nucleotides align to TRBD1. Trimming cost V 4 bases and J 5 bases; bases outside gene matches: 5. The CDR3 sequence is 13 residues long. Germline-derived CDR1 and CDR2 are GTSNPN and SVGIG (reference sequence). CDR3 coding DNA: TGTGCCTGGACCGGGACAGGGAGGGAGACCCAGTACTTC. Its translation is CAWTGTGRETQYF.

The genes are TRBV3-1 (or the pseudogene TRBV3-2) and TRBJ2-1, with 7 bases identical to TRBD2. The CDR3 totals 19 residues. Germline CDR1 is LGHDT and CDR2 is YNNKEL (reference sequence). J gave up 5 bases and V 2 bases, and 18 bases lay outside the gene matches. In DNA, the CDR3 is TGTGCCAGCAGCCAAAGGGTGCAGCAAAAGACTAGCTGGGACAATGAGCAGTTCTTC. Residues: CASSQRVQQKTSWDNEQFF.

The genes are TRBV27 and TRBJ1-2; a weak D match, TRBD1 (6 bases). CDR3 length: 15 amino acids. The germline V gene encodes CDR1 MNHEY and CDR2 SMNVEV (reference sequence). V was pared by 2 bases and J by 8 bases, with 18 bases between. CDR3: CASSLHREKYGGYTF. In DNA, the CDR3 is TGTGCCAGCAGTTTACACAGGGAAAAGTATGGAGGCTACACCTTC.

V and J are TRBV4-3 and TRBJ1-6; 9 bases align to TRBD1. CDR3 length: 15 amino acids. Trimming at V came to 4 bases and at J to 8 bases, leaving 6 bases not matched to a gene. Germline lookup yields CDR1 LGHNA and CDR2 YSLEER. CDR3 sequence reads: CASSLQGAGYSPLHF. CDR3 sequence (DNA): TGCGCCAGCAGCCTACAGGGGGCGGGTTATTCACCCCTCCACTTT.